The next 5 T cell receptor beta chains were all read from a single sample in a study of T cell repertoires in cytomegalovirus infection. No cognate antigen is known for these TCRs. TCRdb fed the reads into MiXCR, producing one record per CDR3 protein. The sample lists around 710,000 distinct CDR3 sequences, almost 30% seen once, with under 15% in the top ten. The specimen comprised cultured CD8+ T cells from PBMCs, sampled from culture after CMV antigen stimulation. These receptors were taken from a human donor in good health (CMV status not recorded). Some clones in this sample may be carry-over from other donors' samples.

The chain couples TRBV6-6 to TRBJ1-1; 7 nucleotides agree with TRBD1. Germline CDR1 reads MNHNY; CDR2 reads SVGAGI (reference sequence). The V gene end was trimmed by 5 bases and the J gene end by 3 bases; junction bases not matched to a gene: 9. This CDR3 spans 15 amino acids. The CDR3 spells CASSDTTGWDTEAFF. The CDR3 DNA is TGTGCCAGCAGTGACACGACAGGGTGGGACACTGAAGCTTTCTTT.

The V call is TRBV6-7, the J call TRBJ2-5; 8 nucleotides agree with TRBD1. TRBV6-7 is an ORF, with its function uncertain. This CDR3 is built from 17 residues. Trimming at V came to 2 bases and at J to 2 bases, leaving 10 bases not matched to a gene. This CDR3 is CASSYPPRQGRQETQYF. The CDR3 DNA reads TGTGCCAGCAGTTACCCCCCCCGACAGGGGAGACAAGAGACCCAGTACTTC.

This clonotype was detected once. Here the CDR3 reads CASSESLGTNPAFF. The CDR3 DNA follows: TGTGCCAGCAGTGAATCATTGGGGACAAATCCTGCTTTCTTT. The chain employs TRBV25-1 and TRBJ1-1; possible D gene TRBD1, 6 bases. The length of the CDR3 is 14 residues. V lost 1 base, J lost 11 bases, and 17 bases lay in between. Germline V gives CDR1 MGHDK, CDR2 SYGVNS.

The rearrangement links TRBV6-5 to TRBJ2-4; perhaps TRBD2 as D (5 bases). The CDR3 contains 15 residues. The V gene's germline CDR1 is MNHEY and CDR2 SVGAGI. With 1 base removed from V and 4 bases from J, the gap between germline ends came to 11 bases. In nucleotides, the CDR3 is TGTGCCAGCAGTTACTATGAGGGAACGAAAAACATTCAGTACTTC. Translation gives CASSYYEGTKNIQYF.

V is TRBV19 and J is TRBJ1-2, with a tentative D call TRBD1 (6 bases). Trimming removed 2 bases from V and 0 bases from J, with 16 bases in between. The CDR3 has 17 amino acids. Looked up from germline, CDR1 is LNHDA and CDR2 is SQIVND (reference sequence). The CDR3 sequence: CASSIRDTLSTNYGYTF. The CDR3 bases are TGTGCCAGTAGTATACGGGACACCTTATCTACTAACTATGGCTACACCTTC.